This paragraph reports one T cell receptor beta chain. The data are from a study of cytotoxic CD8 clonotypes in ibrutinib-treated CLL. Here immunoSEQ multiplex PCR was the method, and the copy in TCRdb shows in-frame clones only, minus some. Counted here are roughly 150,000 clones, about 80% occurring once; the ten biggest clones make up about 4.6%. The CDR3 is made up of 13 amino acids. With V trimmed by 6 bases and J by 1 base, 2 bases remained unmatched. CDR1 is MNHNS, CDR2 SASEGT, per germline. The chain links TRBV6-1 to TRBJ2-5, with 7 positions matching TRBD1. Sequenced here: PBMCs, sampled after 24 months of ibrutinib treatment. The clonotype was recovered from a human donor with chronic lymphocytic leukemia. CDR3 loop: CASRRQGQETQYF. The CDR3 coding sequence is TGTGCCAGCAGAAGACAGGGCCAAGAGACCCAGTACTTC.